This T cell receptor beta chain emerged from a study of read filtering for tumor transcriptome and immune sequencing. Study-level information: Among patients, approximately 17 were male and 14 female, aged roughly 40 to 90 (mean about 72). Whole-transcriptome libraries were prepared after DNase treatment. Study-wide points: The sorted CD138-negative fraction was a mixed bone marrow immune population, not purified T cells.

This clonotype showed up many times. Its matching antigen is unknown. Every patient had bone marrow sampled while the disease was active. V was clipped by 5 bases and J by 4 bases; unmatched bases: 3. Germline-derived CDR1 and CDR2 are LNHNV and YYDKDF (reference sequence). This CDR3 region has 15 residues. The library was built from about 400 ng RNA with molecular barcoded adaptors for alpha/delta and beta/gamma chains. TCRdb processed the reads anew with MiXCR; each CDR3 protein has one entry. The sample lists roughly 68,000 distinct CDR3 sequences, approximately 15% seen once, with 40% to 55% in the top ten.

V is TRBV15 and J is TRBJ2-1; TRBD2 aligns across 12 bases. The sample comprised a population of CD138-negative cells sorted from bone marrow. This TCR was recovered from a donor at least 40 years old with multiple myeloma. DNA for the CDR3: TGTGCCACCAGCTCTCTAGCGGGAGGGTACAATGAGCAGTTCTTC. As protein: CATSSLAGGYNEQFF.